The TCR beta chain described here comes from a study of T cell responses to AZD1222 COVID-19 vaccine. CDR1 SGHRS and CDR2 YFSETQ come from the germline V gene. V lost 4 bases to trimming and J lost 0 bases, with 8 bases between them. This CDR3 contains 14 residues. Libraries were prepared by immunoSEQ multiplex PCR; TCRdb keeps only in-frame clonotypes and omits some of them. The data show around 85,000 clones, approximately 83% seen once. This TCR was sampled from an adult in good health. The sample in question was peripheral blood, obtained on day 0 of AZD1222 vaccination. The chain combines TRBV5-1 with TRBJ1-3, with a tentative D call TRBD1 (6 bases). CDR3 region: CASSLGGSGNTIYF. The CDR3 coding sequence is TGCGCCAGCAGCCTAGGGGGCTCTGGAAACACCATATATTTT.